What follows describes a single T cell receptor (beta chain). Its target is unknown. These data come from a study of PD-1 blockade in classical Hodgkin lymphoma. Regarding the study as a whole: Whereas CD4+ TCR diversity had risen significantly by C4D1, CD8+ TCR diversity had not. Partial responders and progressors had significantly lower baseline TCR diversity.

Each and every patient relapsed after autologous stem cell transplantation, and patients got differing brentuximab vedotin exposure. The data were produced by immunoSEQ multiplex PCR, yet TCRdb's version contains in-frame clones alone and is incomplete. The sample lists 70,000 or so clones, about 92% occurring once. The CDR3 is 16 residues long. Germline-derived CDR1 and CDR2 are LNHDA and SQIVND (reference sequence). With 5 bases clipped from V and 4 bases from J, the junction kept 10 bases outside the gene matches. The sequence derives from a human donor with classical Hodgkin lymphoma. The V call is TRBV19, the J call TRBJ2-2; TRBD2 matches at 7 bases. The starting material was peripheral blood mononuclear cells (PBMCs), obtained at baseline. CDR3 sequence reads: CASSPRSGELTGELFF. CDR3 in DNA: TGTGCCAGTAGTCCAAGAAGCGGGGAACTCACCGGGGAGCTGTTTTTT.